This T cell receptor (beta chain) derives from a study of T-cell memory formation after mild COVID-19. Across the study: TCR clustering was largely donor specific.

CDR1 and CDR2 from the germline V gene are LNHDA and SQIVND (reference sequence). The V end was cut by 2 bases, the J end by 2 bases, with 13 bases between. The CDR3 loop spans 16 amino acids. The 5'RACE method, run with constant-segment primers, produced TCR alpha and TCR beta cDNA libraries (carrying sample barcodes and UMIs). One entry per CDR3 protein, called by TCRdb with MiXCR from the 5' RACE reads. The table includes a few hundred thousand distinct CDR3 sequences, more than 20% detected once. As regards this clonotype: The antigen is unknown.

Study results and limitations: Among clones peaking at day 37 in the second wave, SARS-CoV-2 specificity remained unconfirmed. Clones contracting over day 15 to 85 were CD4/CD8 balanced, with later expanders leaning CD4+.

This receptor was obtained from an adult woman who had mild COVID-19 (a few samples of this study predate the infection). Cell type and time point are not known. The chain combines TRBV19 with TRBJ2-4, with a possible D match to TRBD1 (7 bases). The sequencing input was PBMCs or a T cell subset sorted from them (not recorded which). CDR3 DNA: TGTGCCAGTAGTATAAGCAGGGGGGTGTCCAAAAACATTCAGTACTTC. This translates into CASSISRGVSKNIQYF.